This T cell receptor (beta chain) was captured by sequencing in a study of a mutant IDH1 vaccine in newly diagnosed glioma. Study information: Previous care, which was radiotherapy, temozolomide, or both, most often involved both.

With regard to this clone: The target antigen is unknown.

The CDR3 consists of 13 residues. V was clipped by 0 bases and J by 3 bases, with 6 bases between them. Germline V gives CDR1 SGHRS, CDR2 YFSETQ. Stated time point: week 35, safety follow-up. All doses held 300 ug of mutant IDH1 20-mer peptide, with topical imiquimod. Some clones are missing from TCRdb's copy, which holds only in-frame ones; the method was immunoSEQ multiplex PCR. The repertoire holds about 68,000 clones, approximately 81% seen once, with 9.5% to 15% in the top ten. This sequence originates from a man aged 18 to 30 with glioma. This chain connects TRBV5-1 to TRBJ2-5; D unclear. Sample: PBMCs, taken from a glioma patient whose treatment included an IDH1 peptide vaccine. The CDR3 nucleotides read TGCGCCAGCAGCTTGGCCGATAAAGAGACCCAGTACTTC. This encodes CASSLADKETQYF. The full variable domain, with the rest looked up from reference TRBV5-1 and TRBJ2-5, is KAGVTQTPRYLIKTRGQQVTLSCSPISGHRSVSWYQQTPGQGLQFLFEYFSETQRNKGNFPGRFSGRQFSNSRSEMNVSTLELGDSALYLCASSLADKETQYFGPGTRLLVL.